The 14 T cell receptor beta chains reported below all come from one sample, sequenced in a study of blood T cell repertoires in COVID-19. Measured with immunoSEQ multiplex PCR; TCRdb has only the in-frame clones, and not every one. The repertoire holds approximately 110,000 clones, 65% to 85% seen once, with 1.5% to 1.9% in the top ten. The specimen was peripheral blood. Every receptor here comes from a middle-aged man with acute or convalescent COVID-19.

This chain links TRBV15 with TRBJ2-1; 8 positions match TRBD2. The V gene's germline CDR1 is LNHNV and CDR2 YYDKDF (reference sequence). The CDR3 is 18 residues long. J lost 0 bases, V lost 2 bases, and 9 bases had no gene match. The CDR3 DNA is TGTGCCACCAGCAGATATATGAGCGGGGGACTCTCCTACAATGAGCAGTTCTTC. This sequence encodes CATSRYMSGGLSYNEQFF. The variable domain in full, completed from reference TRBV15 and TRBJ2-1, reads DAMVIQNPRYQVTQFGKPVTLSCSQTLNHNVMYWYQQKSSQAPKLLFHYYDKDFNNEADTPDNFQSRRPNTSFCFLDIRSPGLGDTAMYLCATSRYMSGGLSYNEQFFGPGTRLTVL.

This clone showed up just once. V usage is TRBV19 and J usage is TRBJ1-6; D possibly corresponds to TRBD1 (5 bases). This CDR3 region has 15 residues. Between the trimmed V and J ends, which lost 6 bases and 7 bases, there was a span of 16 bases. Per germline, CDR1 LNHDA and CDR2 SQIVND (reference sequence). DNA for the CDR3: TGTGCCAGTAGGACAGCGATTCTGGCGAATTCACCCCTCCACTTT. Translation: CASRTAILANSPLHF.

This rearrangement joins TRBV5-1 to TRBJ1-4; D might be TRBD1 (5 bases). With 2 bases removed from V and 8 bases from J, the gap between germline ends came to 16 bases. This CDR3 region has 15 residues. CDR1 is SGHRS, CDR2 YFSETQ, per germline. In DNA, the CDR3 is TGCGCCAGCAGCTTAGGGTTTGCAGGGTACGAAAAACTGTTTTTT. The encoded protein is CASSLGFAGYEKLFF.

The chain uses TRBV5-4 and TRBJ1-6; 7 bases map to TRBD1. This CDR3 contains 14 residues. V gave up 4 bases and J gave up 4 bases; unmatched junction bases: 2. Germline V gene lookup returns CDR1 SGHNT and CDR2 YYREEE (reference sequence). Here the CDR3 reads CASSATGYNSPLHF. In DNA form, the CDR3 reads TGTGCCAGCAGCGCGACAGGGTATAATTCACCCCTCCACTTT.

The V gene is TRBV12-3 or TRBV12-4, the J gene TRBJ1-2, with a weak D call TRBD1 (5 bases). The CDR3 contains 13 residues. Between the trimmed V and J ends, which lost 3 bases and 2 bases, there was a span of 7 bases. This CDR3 is CASSLGLNYGYTF. The CDR3, as DNA: TGTGCCAGCAGTTTGGGACTAAACTATGGCTACACCTTC.

The gene calls are TRBV12-5 and TRBJ2-1; 10 positions agree with TRBD1. The germline V gene has CDR1 LGHNT and CDR2 FRNRAP. CDR3 length equals 13 residues. The junction had 5 bases not matched to a gene; V was cut back by 8 bases and J by 7 bases. The CDR3 DNA follows: TGTGCTAGTCCCGGGACAGGGGAAAATGAGCAGTTCTTC. This sequence encodes CASPGTGENEQFF.

The CDR3 sequence is CASSLGRFYGYTF. In nucleotides, the CDR3 is TGCGCCAGCAGCTTGGGCAGGTTCTATGGCTACACCTTC. V usage is TRBV5-1 and J usage is TRBJ1-2; D gene unclear. The V end lost 0 bases, the J end lost 4 bases, and 7 bases lay between the germline ends. Germline loops: CDR1 SGHRS, CDR2 YFSETQ. This CDR3 is 13 amino acids long.

The chain joins TRBV28 to TRBJ2-2; D is ambiguous. The CDR3 runs 15 residues. CDR1 is MDHEN and CDR2 is SYDVKM in the germline V gene. Between the trimmed V and J ends, which lost 3 bases and 2 bases, there was a span of 10 bases. CDR3 loop: CASSFSSLNTGELFF. In nucleotides, the CDR3 is TGTGCCAGCAGTTTCTCATCCCTAAACACCGGGGAGCTGTTTTTT.

This chain connects TRBV6-5 to TRBJ1-1; 8 nucleotides line up with TRBD1. The CDR3 has 13 amino acids. The germline V gene has CDR1 MNHEY and CDR2 SVGAGI. J was trimmed by 4 bases and V by 5 bases; bases with no gene match: 3. CDR3 residues: CASSTDRGTEAFF. DNA for the CDR3: TGTGCCAGCAGTACCGACAGGGGCACTGAAGCTTTCTTT.

This clone showed up just a few times. CDR3 in amino acids: CASIWGRVFYNEQFF. The DNA of the CDR3 is TGTGCCAGCATATGGGGCAGAGTATTCTACAATGAGCAGTTCTTC. The chain is built from TRBV21-1 and TRBJ2-1; TRBD1 is the table's D call and was not checked against the DNA. TRBV21-1 is a pseudogene segment. The CDR3 is 15 residues long.

V usage is TRBV13 and J usage is TRBJ2-7; 10 bases are shared with TRBD1. Germline loops: CDR1 PRHDT, CDR2 FYEKMQ (reference sequence). The CDR3 has 15 residues. The ends lost 5 bases at V and 4 bases at J; junction bases unmatched: 8. This CDR3 is CASSPSGQGKYEQYF. The CDR3 nucleotides are TGTGCCAGCAGCCCTTCGGGACAGGGGAAGTACGAGCAGTACTTC.

The chain couples TRBV4-1 to TRBJ1-5; TRBD1 matches at 7 bases. This CDR3 contains 15 residues. After removal of 3 bases from V and 5 bases from J, the junction contained 7 bases not matched to a gene. CDR1 MGHRA and CDR2 YSYEKL come from the germline V gene. CDR3 DNA: TGCGCCAGCAGCCAGCGACAGGGCACTCATCAGCCCCAGCATTTT. It specifies CASSQRQGTHQPQHF.

The CDR3 DNA follows: TGTGCCAGCAGCTTAGACCGGGACAGGGGATTTGGTAATGAAAAACTGTTTTTT. Translation: CASSLDRDRGFGNEKLFF. The V gene is TRBV7-9, the J gene TRBJ1-4, with 10 nucleotides matching TRBD1. Germline assignment: CDR1 SEHNR and CDR2 FQNEAQ (reference sequence). CDR3 length equals 18 residues. Unmatched junction bases numbered 9, after V lost 1 base and J lost 4 bases.

The J gene is TRBJ1-2, the V gene TRBV16; D is uncertain. Per germline, CDR1 KGHSY and CDR2 FQNENV. There are 13 residues in the CDR3. V shed 1 base and J shed 4 bases, with 7 bases lying between them. CDR3 DNA sequence: TGTGCCAGCAGCCAATGGTTCGGCTATGGCTACACCTTC. This gives the protein CASSQWFGYGYTF. Together with reference TRBV16 and TRBJ1-2, the CDR3 gives the full variable domain: GEEVAQTPKHLVRGEGQKAKLYCAPIKGHSYVFWYQQVLKNEFKFLISFQNENVFDETGMPKERFSAKCLPNSPCSLEIQATKLEDSAVYFCASSQWFGYGYTFGSGTRLTVV.